This is a list of T cell receptor beta chains from one sample in a study of memory CD8 T cells in hepatitis C reinfection. Generated by immunoSEQ multiplex PCR, the TCRdb table keeps only in-frame clones and is missing some. The sample carries approximately 6,300 clones, 80% to 90% recorded once. The source material was naive CD8+ T cells sorted from blood. All receptors derive from a man between 45 and 60 years old with hepatitis C virus infection. Each CDR3 is given with its conserved first and last residue. D genes are given only for firm matches. Clone size is shown for a subset of rows, as once, few, many or a class of expanded clone.

clone_size	d_call	v_call	j_call	cdr3_nt	cdr3_aa
NA	TRBD1	TRBV7-3	TRBJ2-7	TGTGCCAGCAGCCCGATGGCCGGGACAGGGACCGACGAGCAGTACTTC	CASSPMAGTGTDEQYF
NA	NA	TRBV19	TRBJ2-7	TGTGCCAGTAGTAGGGGGGTAGTGCTCGGACACGAGCAGTACTTC	CASSRGVVLGHEQYF
NA	NA	TRBV30	TRBJ2-7	TGTGCCTGGAGCGACTTACTATACTACGAGCAGTACTTC	CAWSDLLYYEQYF
NA	NA	TRBV25-1	TRBJ1-2	TGTGCCAGCAGTTGGGGCCCCTTCTATGGCTACACCTTC	CASSWGPFYGYTF
NA	TRBD1	TRBV6-5	TRBJ1-1	TGTGCCACCAGGGATTCGACAGGGCCGAACACTGAAGCTTTCTTT	CATRDSTGPNTEAFF
NA	NA	TRBV15	TRBJ1-2	TGTGCCACCAGCAGAGAGATGGGGGCCTATGGCTACACCTTC	CATSREMGAYGYTF
NA	TRBD1	TRBV5-4	TRBJ2-1	TGTGCCAGCAGCTTATGGGACAGCTCCTACAATGAGCAGTTCTTC	CASSLWDSSYNEQFF
NA	TRBD2	TRBV9	TRBJ2-1	TGTGCCAGCAGCCCCCCCTCGGGCGGGAGGGCCGGGAATGAGCAGTTCTTC	CASSPPSGGRAGNEQFF
NA	NA	TRBV5-5	TRBJ2-7	TGTGCCAGCAGCCCTGCGGGGTCATCTCTTTGGGAGCAGTACTTC	CASSPAGSSLWEQYF
NA	NA	TRBV5-1	TRBJ1-2	TGCGCCAGCAGGGAGCAGGGGACTATCTATGGCTACACCTTC	CASREQGTIYGYTF
NA	NA	TRBV5-3	TRBJ2-1	TGTGCCAGAAGCTTGGCCCTTAGGGGTAATGAGCAGTTCTTC	CARSLALRGNEQFF
NA	TRBD1	TRBV6-5	TRBJ1-4	TGTGCCAGCAGTTCCCACAGGGGATTCGAGGAAAAACTGTTTTTT	CASSSHRGFEEKLFF
NA	TRBD2	TRBV7-3	TRBJ2-3	TGTGCCAGCAGCCCAAGCGGGAGCGCAGATACGCAGTATTTT	CASSPSGSADTQYF
NA	NA	TRBV7-3	TRBJ2-3	TGTGCCAGCAGCTTAGACAGCTCAAATACGCAGTATTTT	CASSLDSSNTQYF
NA	TRBD2	TRBV7-9	TRBJ2-5	TGTGCCAGCAGCACTAAGACTAGCGGGACACAAGAGACCCAGTACTTC	CASSTKTSGTQETQYF
NA	TRBD2	TRBV18	TRBJ2-3	TGTGCCAGCTCACCACGCCCAGCCGGGACTAGTTGGAACGATACGCAGTATTTT	CASSPRPAGTSWNDTQYF
once	TRBD1	TRBV28	TRBJ1-1	TGTGCCAGCTCTTCACAGGGGGCTGAGACTGAAGCTTTCTTT	CASSSQGAETEAFF
NA	NA	TRBV7-6	TRBJ2-7	TGTGCCAGCAGCTTATCAGACGGCGGAAGCTACGAGCAGTACTTC	CASSLSDGGSYEQYF
NA	NA	TRBV19	TRBJ2-2	TGTGCCAGTAGCTCCCCAGATGAGGCGATAACCGGGGAGCTGTTTTTT	CASSSPDEAITGELFF
NA	TRBD1	TRBV19	TRBJ1-2	TGTGCCAGTAGTATAAAGGGACAGGGGGACGGTGGCTACACCTTC	CASSIKGQGDGGYTF
NA	NA	TRBV27	TRBJ1-5	TGTGCCAGCAGTCCAAACCCGAAGACTGCGAGCCAGCCCCAGCATTTT	CASSPNPKTASQPQHF
NA	NA	TRBV9	TRBJ2-5	TGTGCCAGCAGCCCATCCCCCCAGGGCAACCAAGAGACCCAGTACTTC	CASSPSPQGNQETQYF
NA	TRBD2	TRBV4-1	TRBJ2-7	TGCGCCAGCAGCCATTTAGGGAGCGGGAGCAACGAGCAGTACTTC	CASSHLGSGSNEQYF
NA	NA	TRBV1	TRBJ2-1	TGCACCAGCAGCCAATACGTGGTAGCATCCTACAATGAGCAGTTCTTC	CTSSQYVVASYNEQFF
NA	TRBD1	TRBV5-4	TRBJ2-3	TGTGCCAGCAGCTTGAGGGACAGGGGTCCAGATACGCAGTATTTT	CASSLRDRGPDTQYF
once	TRBD2	TRBV7-8	TRBJ2-5	TGTGCCAGCAGCCTGGGACTAGCGGGAGGGATCGAGACCCAGTACTTC	CASSLGLAGGIETQYF
NA	TRBD2	TRBV19	TRBJ2-7	TGTGCCAGTAGTATTCTAGCGGGAGGAATCGCCTACGAGCAGTACTTC	CASSILAGGIAYEQYF
NA	NA	TRBV11-2	TRBJ2-6	TGTGCCAGCAGCTTAGGAGGCGCCGGGGCCAACGTCCTGACTTTC	CASSLGGAGANVLTF
NA	NA	TRBV15	TRBJ1-6	TGTGCCACCAGCCCTCACAGGGACTCCTATAATTCACCCCTCCACTTT	CATSPHRDSYNSPLHF
NA	TRBD2	TRBV10-3	TRBJ2-7	TGTGCCATCAGTGCAGGCATGGGGGAGGGCGAGCAGTACTTC	CAISAGMGEGEQYF
NA	NA	TRBV25-1	TRBJ2-7	TGTGCCAGCAGTGAACGACAATACTACGAGCAGTACTTC	CASSERQYYEQYF
NA	TRBD1	TRBV2	TRBJ2-7	TGTGCCAGTGAAACAGGGGGAGGCTACGAGCAGTACTTC	CASETGGGYEQYF
once	NA	TRBV12-5	TRBJ2-1	TGTGCTAGTGGTTTGACAGACCCCAGACCCAGTGAGCAGTTCTTC	CASGLTDPRPSEQFF
NA	NA	TRBV7-9	TRBJ2-7	TGTGCCAGCAGCCCAGAGGGGGGGGACTACGAGCAGTACTTC	CASSPEGGDYEQYF
NA	NA	TRBV23-1	TRBJ1-6	TGCGCCAGCAGTCAGTTACATAAGATTGATTCACCCCTCCACTTT	CASSQLHKIDSPLHF
few	NA	TRBV7-9	TRBJ2-1	TGTGCCAGCAGCTCCCAGGACTCCTACAATGAGCAGTTCTTC	CASSSQDSYNEQFF
few	NA	TRBV9	TRBJ1-3	TGTGCCAGCAGCGTAGATTACAGCGGCTCTGGAAACACCATATATTTT	CASSVDYSGSGNTIYF
NA	TRBD2	TRBV6-5	TRBJ2-1	TGTGCCGCCGCCCCGGGACTAGCGGGACCCAAGATCTTC	CAAAPGLAGPKIF
NA	TRBD1	TRBV11-2	TRBJ1-5	TGTGCCAGCAGGCCCCCCATGACAGGGTCGGCCGTAGCGAATCAGCCCCAGCATTTT	CASRPPMTGSAVANQPQHF
NA	TRBD2	TRBV9	TRBJ2-7	TGTGCCAGCAGCGTAGCGGGAGGAGGCCTTTACGAGCAGTACTTC	CASSVAGGGLYEQYF
NA	NA	TRBV28	TRBJ2-5	TGTGCCAGTATGACTGAACAAGAGACCCGGTACTTC	CASMTEQETRYF
NA	NA	TRBV6-1	TRBJ2-2	TGTGCCAGCAGTGAAGACTGGGGACTCGGGAACACCGGGGAGCTGTTTTTT	CASSEDWGLGNTGELFF
NA	TRBD2	TRBV27	TRBJ2-3	TGTGCCAGCGGGACTAGCGTCGGAGATACGCAGTATTTT	CASGTSVGDTQYF
NA	NA	TRBV15	TRBJ2-3	TGTGCCACCAGCCTCCATCGGGGAGGAGGAGATACGCAGTATTTT	CATSLHRGGGDTQYF
NA	NA	TRBV9	TRBJ2-1	TGTGCCAGCAGCGTAGGGAGCGACCCCTACAATGAGCAGTTCTTC	CASSVGSDPYNEQFF
NA	NA	TRBV6-5	TRBJ2-7	TGTGCCAGCAGTTATGGGCCTAGCGACTACGAGCAGTACTTC	CASSYGPSDYEQYF
NA	TRBD1	TRBV4-2	TRBJ1-1	TGTGCCAGCAGCTCCGGGACAGGGGACACTGAAGCTTTCTTT	CASSSGTGDTEAFF
NA	TRBD2	TRBV5-4	TRBJ2-7	TGTGCCAGCAGCCCGGGGCTAGCGGGGGCTCCCTACGAGCAGTACTTC	CASSPGLAGAPYEQYF
once	NA	TRBV28	TRBJ2-7	TGTGCCAGCATTAAAGAGGGGGTCCAGTACTTC	CASIKEGVQYF
NA	NA	TRBV5-6	TRBJ2-7	TGTGCCAGCAGCTCCCAGACCTACGAGCAGTACTTC	CASSSQTYEQYF
NA	NA	TRBV27	TRBJ1-2	TGTGCCAGCAGTCCCGCCGGAGAGTTCTATGGCTACACCTTC	CASSPAGEFYGYTF
NA	NA	TRBV7-9	TRBJ2-7	TGTGCCAGCAGCTCCTCCTCTGACAGGACCTACGGGCAGTACTTC	CASSSSSDRTYGQYF
NA	NA	TRBV10-3	TRBJ1-3	TGTGCCATCAGTGAGGTATCGGGACTCGGAAACACCATATATTTT	CAISEVSGLGNTIYF